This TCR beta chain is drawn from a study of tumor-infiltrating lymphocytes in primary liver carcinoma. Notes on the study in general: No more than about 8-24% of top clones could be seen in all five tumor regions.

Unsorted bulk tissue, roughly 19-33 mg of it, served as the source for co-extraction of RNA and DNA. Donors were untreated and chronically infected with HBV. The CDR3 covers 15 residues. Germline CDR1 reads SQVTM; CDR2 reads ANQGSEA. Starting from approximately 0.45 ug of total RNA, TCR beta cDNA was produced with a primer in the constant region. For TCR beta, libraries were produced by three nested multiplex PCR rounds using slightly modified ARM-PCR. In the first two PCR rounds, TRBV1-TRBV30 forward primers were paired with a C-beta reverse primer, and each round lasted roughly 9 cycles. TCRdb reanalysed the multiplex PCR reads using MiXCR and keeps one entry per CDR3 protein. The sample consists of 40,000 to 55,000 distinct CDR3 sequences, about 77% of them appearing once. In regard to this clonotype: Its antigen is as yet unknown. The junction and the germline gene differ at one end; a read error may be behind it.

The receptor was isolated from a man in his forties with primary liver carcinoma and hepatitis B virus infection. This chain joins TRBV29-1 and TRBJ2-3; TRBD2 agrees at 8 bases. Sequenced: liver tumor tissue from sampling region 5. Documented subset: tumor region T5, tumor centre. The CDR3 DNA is TGCAGCGTACGGACTAGCAGGAGTTGGGAAGATACGCATTATTTT. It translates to CSVRTSRSWEDTHYF.